This TCR beta chain was identified in a study of blood T cell repertoires in COVID-19. Study summary: Researchers got acute and convalescent COVID-19 samples from the United States, Italy and Spain.

In the original workflow: Reference gene primers were amplified, and this amplification served to estimate nucleated cell counts. Sequencing used immunoSEQ multiplex PCR; TCRdb keeps in-frame clones, though not all of them. V, J and clone size derive from that table, while D and trimming were established from the DNA sequence. The sample has approximately 210,000 clones; 80% to 90% are singletons. The CDR3 totals 14 residues. Germline CDR1 SGHRS, CDR2 YFSETQ. Trimming left V 7 bases short and J 5 bases short, with 17 bases between. The receptor was derived from a man younger than 40 who had recovered from COVID-19. The chain uses TRBV5-1 and TRBJ2-3, with D tentatively TRBD2 (6 bases). Sequencing was carried out using peripheral blood. The DNA for the CDR3 is TGCGCCAGCGCTATCACACTGGGAGGAGATACGCAGTATTTT. Translated, it gives CASAITLGGDTQYF. Full variable domain (outside the CDR3, taken from reference TRBV5-1 and TRBJ2-3): KAGVTQTPRYLIKTRGQQVTLSCSPISGHRSVSWYQQTPGQGLQFLFEYFSETQRNKGNFPGRFSGRQFSNSRSEMNVSTLELGDSALYLCASAITLGGDTQYFGPGTRLTVL.